The clone carrying this T cell receptor beta chain was seen a handful of times. The CDR3 consists of 13 residues. Trimming took off 5 bases at V and 2 bases at J, with 7 bases between the two ends. Germline CDR1 reads SGHTA; CDR2 reads FQGTGA. This specimen belongs to a study of control samples from healthy donors and cancer patients. Here immunoSEQ multiplex PCR was the method, and the copy in TCRdb shows in-frame clones only, minus some. The profile shows around 130,000 clones, over 75% of them singletons. This chain connects TRBV7-3 to TRBJ1-3; D is unclear. Input material: blood. The clonotype comes from a man aged 45 to 65 in good health. In DNA, the CDR3 is TGTGCCAGCAGCCCATGGGCTGGAAACACCATATATTTT. Protein product: CASSPWAGNTIYF.